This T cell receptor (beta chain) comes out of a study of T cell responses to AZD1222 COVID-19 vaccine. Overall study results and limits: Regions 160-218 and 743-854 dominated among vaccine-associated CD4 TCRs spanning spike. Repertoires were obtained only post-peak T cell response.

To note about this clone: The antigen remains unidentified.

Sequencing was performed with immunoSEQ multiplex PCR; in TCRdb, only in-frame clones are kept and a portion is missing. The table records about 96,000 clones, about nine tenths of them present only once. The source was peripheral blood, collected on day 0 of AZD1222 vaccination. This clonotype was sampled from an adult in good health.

CDR3 sequence: CAISEWARGGETQYF. CDR3 DNA: TGTGCCATCAGTGAGTGGGCCAGGGGTGGCGAGACCCAGTACTTC. The chain couples TRBV10-3 to TRBJ2-5; the D gene is possibly TRBD1 (6 bases). Germline-derived CDR1 and CDR2 are ENHRY and SYGVKD. The germline V and J ends were trimmed by 1 base and 5 bases, with 14 bases remaining between them. This CDR3 spans 15 amino acids.